These 9 T cell receptor beta chains originate from one sample sequenced in a study of blood T cell repertoires in COVID-19. Repertoires were generated with immunoSEQ multiplex PCR, while TCRdb's copy carries only in-frame clones and drops some. The table shows roughly 200,000 clones, with roughly 83% occurring only once. The sequencing input was peripheral blood. These receptors all come from a middle-aged man with acute or convalescent COVID-19.

V and J are TRBV7-2 and TRBJ1-2; 7 bases are shared with TRBD1. Germline trimming cut 1 base from V and 5 bases from J; bases unmatched to any gene: 4. The CDR3 extends over 14 amino acids. Germline V lookup: CDR1 SGHTA, CDR2 FQGNSA. CDR3 amino acids: CASSLVQGRYGYTF. The CDR3 nucleotides read TGTGCCAGCAGCTTAGTACAGGGGCGGTATGGCTACACCTTC.

The chain carries TRBV6-2 or TRBV6-3 and TRBJ2-3, with 13 bases aligning to TRBD2. Germline CDR1 reads MNHEY; CDR2 reads SVGEGT. V lost 2 bases to trimming and J lost 0 bases; unmatched junction nucleotides: 8. The CDR3 spans 19 residues. The CDR3 is CASSYPGLAGEGSTDTQYF. The CDR3 nucleotides read TGTGCCAGCAGTTACCCCGGACTAGCGGGAGAGGGTAGCACAGATACGCAGTATTTT.

This clone has just a few counts. This CDR3 reads CASSSGSNRETQYF. DNA of the CDR3: TGTGCCAGCAGTAGCGGGAGTAACCGCGAGACCCAGTACTTC. This chain joins TRBV2 and TRBJ2-5; 8 bases are a match to TRBD2. Trimming at V came to 5 bases and at J to 5 bases, leaving 7 bases not matched to a gene. CDR1 is SNHLY, CDR2 FYNNEI, per germline. This CDR3 has 14 residues.

The rearrangement joins TRBV2 to TRBJ2-7; a possible D gene is TRBD2 (5 bases). CDR1 and CDR2 (germline): SNHLY, FYNNEI. Trimming stripped 10 bases from V and 4 bases from J, with 11 bases between. The CDR3 length is 11 residues. CDR3 residues: CATARGYEQYF. The CDR3, as DNA: TGTGCCACCGCACGGGGTTACGAGCAGTACTTC.

The chain has TRBV4-2 and TRBJ1-5; the D is unclear. Trimming removed 0 bases from V and 7 bases from J, with 10 bases in between. Germline-derived CDR1 and CDR2 are LGHNA and YNFKEQ. The CDR3 runs 14 residues. CDR3 amino acids: CASSQDNVAQPQHF. CDR3 nucleotides: TGTGCCAGCAGCCAAGATAACGTGGCCCAGCCCCAGCATTTT.

With respect to this clone: Other DNA sequences in the same sample also yield this CDR3. The chain is built from TRBV7-2 and TRBJ2-7, with D possibly TRBD2 on 6 matching bases. CDR3 length: 13 residues. V shed 5 bases and J shed 2 bases, with 10 bases lying between them. Germline V gene data show CDR1 as SGHTA and CDR2 as FQGNSA. Written as DNA, the CDR3 is TGTGCCAGCAGCCTTAGCGGAGCCTACGAGCAGTACTTC. As protein: CASSLSGAYEQYF.

Turning to this clone: Other DNA sequences in this specimen translate into the identical CDR3. The V call is TRBV14, the J call TRBJ2-1; D uncertain. The CDR3 is made up of 13 amino acids. Trimming pared 0 bases from V and 4 bases from J, leaving 4 bases between. Germline CDR1 and CDR2: SGHDN and FVKESK. CDR3 sequence reads: CASSQDRYNEQFF. The CDR3 DNA sequence: TGTGCCAGCAGCCAAGATCGGTACAATGAGCAGTTCTTC.

The chain has TRBV28 and TRBJ1-4; the D gene is possibly TRBD1 (5 bases). Germline V gives CDR1 MDHEN, CDR2 SYDVKM. V was shortened by 6 bases and J by 0 bases, with 11 bases between the two germline ends. CDR3 length: 15 amino acids. This chain's CDR3 is CASSPPGATNEKLFF. CDR3 sequence (DNA): TGTGCCAGCAGCCCCCCGGGGGCAACTAATGAAAAACTGTTTTTT.

V usage is TRBV12-5 and J usage is TRBJ2-1; 9 bases align to TRBD2. This CDR3 is built from 18 residues. CDR1 and CDR2 (germline): LGHNT, FRNRAP. Trimming cost V 0 bases and J 0 bases; bases outside gene matches: 6. The DNA for the CDR3 is TGTGCTAGTGGTTTGGTCACCTTTAGCGGGAGCTCCTACAATGAGCAGTTCTTC. Encoded protein: CASGLVTFSGSSYNEQFF.